This TCR beta chain was sequenced in a study of blood T cell repertoires in COVID-19. Profiled with immunoSEQ multiplex PCR; TCRdb holds only in-frame clones, not every one. The repertoire holds 100,000 to 150,000 clones, with 87% as singletons. CDR1 and CDR2 from the germline V gene are SNHLY and FYNNEI. V shed 3 bases and J shed 4 bases, with 9 bases lying between them. The CDR3 has 13 amino acids. Sequencing input: peripheral blood. The TCR originated in a woman aged 55-69 years with acute or convalescent COVID-19. This chain uses TRBV2 with TRBJ1-2; D ambiguous. The CDR3 reads CASSDRVTYGYTF. CDR3 sequence (DNA): TGTGCCAGCAGTGATCGAGTAACCTATGGCTACACCTTC.